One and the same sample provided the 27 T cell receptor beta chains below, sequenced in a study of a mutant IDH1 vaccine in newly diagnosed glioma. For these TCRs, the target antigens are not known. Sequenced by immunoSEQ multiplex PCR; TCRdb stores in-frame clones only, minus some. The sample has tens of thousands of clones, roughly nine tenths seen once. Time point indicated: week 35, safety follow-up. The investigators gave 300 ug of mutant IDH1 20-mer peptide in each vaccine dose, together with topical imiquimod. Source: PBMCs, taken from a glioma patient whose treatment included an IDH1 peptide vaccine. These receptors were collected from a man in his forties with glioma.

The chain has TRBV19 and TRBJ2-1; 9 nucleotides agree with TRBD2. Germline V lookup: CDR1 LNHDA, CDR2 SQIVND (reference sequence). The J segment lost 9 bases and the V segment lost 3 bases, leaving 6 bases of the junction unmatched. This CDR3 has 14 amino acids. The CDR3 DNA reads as TGTGCCAGTAGTATTTCCAGCGGGAGGATTGAGCAGTTCTTC. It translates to CASSISSGRIEQFF. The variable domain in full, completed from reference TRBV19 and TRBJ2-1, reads DGGITQSPKYLFRKEGQNVTLSCEQNLNHDAMYWYRQDPGQGLRLIYYSQIVNDFQKGDIAEGYSVSREKKESFPLTVTSAQKNPTAFYLCASSISSGRIEQFFGPGTRLTVL.

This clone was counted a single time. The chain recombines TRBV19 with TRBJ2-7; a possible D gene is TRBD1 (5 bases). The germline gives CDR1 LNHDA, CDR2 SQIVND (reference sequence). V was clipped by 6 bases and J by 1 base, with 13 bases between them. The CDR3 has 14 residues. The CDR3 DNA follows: TGTGCCAGTAGGCCGACAGTTTCATCCTACGAGCAGTACTTC. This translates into CASRPTVSSYEQYF.

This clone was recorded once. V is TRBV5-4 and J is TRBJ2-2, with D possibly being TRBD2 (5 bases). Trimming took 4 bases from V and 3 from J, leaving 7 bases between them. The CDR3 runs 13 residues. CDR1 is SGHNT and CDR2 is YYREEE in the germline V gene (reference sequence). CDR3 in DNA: TGTGCCAGCAGCCATAGCGACACCGGGGAGCTGTTTTTT. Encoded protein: CASSHSDTGELFF.

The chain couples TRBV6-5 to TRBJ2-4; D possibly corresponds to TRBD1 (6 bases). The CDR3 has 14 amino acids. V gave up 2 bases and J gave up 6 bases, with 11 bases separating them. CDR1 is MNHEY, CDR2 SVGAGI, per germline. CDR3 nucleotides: TGTGCCAGCAGTTACGTCGGGACACTAAACATTCAGTACTTC. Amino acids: CASSYVGTLNIQYF.

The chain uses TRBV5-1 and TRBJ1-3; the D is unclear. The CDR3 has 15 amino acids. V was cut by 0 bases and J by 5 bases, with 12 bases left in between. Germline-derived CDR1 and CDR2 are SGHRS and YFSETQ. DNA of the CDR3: TGCGCCAGCAGCTTGGCTGGGGTTGAGAGAAACACCATATATTTT. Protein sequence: CASSLAGVERNTIYF.

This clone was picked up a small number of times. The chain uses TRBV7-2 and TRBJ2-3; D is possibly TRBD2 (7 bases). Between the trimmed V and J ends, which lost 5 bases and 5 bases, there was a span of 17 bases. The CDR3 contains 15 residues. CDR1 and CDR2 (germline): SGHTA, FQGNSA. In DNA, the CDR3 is TGTGCCAGCAGCGGGGGGGCGGGAGTTCAAGATACGCAGTATTTT. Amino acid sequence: CASSGGAGVQDTQYF. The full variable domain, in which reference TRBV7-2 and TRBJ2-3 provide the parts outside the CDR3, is GAGVSQSPSNKVTEKGKDVELRCDPISGHTALYWYRQSLGQGLEFLIYFQGNSAPDKSGLPSDRFSAERTGGSVSTLTIQRTQQEDSAVYLCASSGGAGVQDTQYFGPGTRLTVL.

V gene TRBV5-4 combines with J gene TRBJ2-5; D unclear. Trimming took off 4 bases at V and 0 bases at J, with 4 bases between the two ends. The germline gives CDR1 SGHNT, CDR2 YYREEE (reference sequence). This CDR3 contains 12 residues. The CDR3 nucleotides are TGTGCCAGCAGCGGACACCAAGAGACCCAGTACTTC. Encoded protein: CASSGHQETQYF.

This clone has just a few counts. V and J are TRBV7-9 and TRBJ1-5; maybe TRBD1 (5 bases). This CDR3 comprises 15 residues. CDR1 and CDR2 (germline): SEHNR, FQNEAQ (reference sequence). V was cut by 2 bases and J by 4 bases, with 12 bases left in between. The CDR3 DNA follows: TGTGCCAGCAGCTTATTGACAGCAAATAATCAGCCCCAGCATTTT. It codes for CASSLLTANNQPQHF.

The CDR3 coding sequence is TGTGCCAGCAGCTCCCGTGTCGTCCTCTACGAGCAGTACTTC. It is translated as CASSSRVVLYEQYF. This chain uses TRBV7-2 with TRBJ2-7; D not resolved. The CDR3 extends over 14 amino acids. The germline gives CDR1 SGHTA, CDR2 FQGNSA. The V end lost 4 bases, the J end lost 3 bases, and 13 bases lay between the germline ends.

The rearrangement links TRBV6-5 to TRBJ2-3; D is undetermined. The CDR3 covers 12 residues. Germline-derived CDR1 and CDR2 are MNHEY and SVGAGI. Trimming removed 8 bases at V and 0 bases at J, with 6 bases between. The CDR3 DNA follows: TGTGCCAGCGGAATGAGCACAGATACGCAGTATTTT. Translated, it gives CASGMSTDTQYF.

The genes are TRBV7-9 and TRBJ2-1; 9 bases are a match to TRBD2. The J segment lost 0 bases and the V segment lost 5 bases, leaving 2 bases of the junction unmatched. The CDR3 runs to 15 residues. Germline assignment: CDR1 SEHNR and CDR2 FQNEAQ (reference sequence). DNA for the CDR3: TGTGCCAGCAGCCTTAGCGGGAGCTCCTACAATGAGCAGTTCTTC. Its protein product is CASSLSGSSYNEQFF.

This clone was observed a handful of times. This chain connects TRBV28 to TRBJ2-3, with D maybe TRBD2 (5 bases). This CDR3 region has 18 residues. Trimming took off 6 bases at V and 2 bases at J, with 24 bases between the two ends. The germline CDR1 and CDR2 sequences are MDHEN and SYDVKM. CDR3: CASSPTLSISGITDTQYF. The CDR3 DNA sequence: TGTGCCAGCAGCCCTACATTATCTATTTCGGGGATCACAGATACGCAGTATTTT.

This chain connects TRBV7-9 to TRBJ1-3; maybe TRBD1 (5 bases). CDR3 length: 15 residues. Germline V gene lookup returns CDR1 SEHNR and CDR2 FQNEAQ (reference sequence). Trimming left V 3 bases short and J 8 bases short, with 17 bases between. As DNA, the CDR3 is TGTGCCAGCAGCTTGGTGATGGCAGGGAGAGACACCATATATTTT. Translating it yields CASSLVMAGRDTIYF.

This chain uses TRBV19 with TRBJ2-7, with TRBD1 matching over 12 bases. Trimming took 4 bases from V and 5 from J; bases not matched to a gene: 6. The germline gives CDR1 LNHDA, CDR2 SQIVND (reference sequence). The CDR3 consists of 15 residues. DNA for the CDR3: TGTGCCAGTAGTACCCCCGGGACAGGGGGCCACGAGCAGTACTTC. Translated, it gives CASSTPGTGGHEQYF.

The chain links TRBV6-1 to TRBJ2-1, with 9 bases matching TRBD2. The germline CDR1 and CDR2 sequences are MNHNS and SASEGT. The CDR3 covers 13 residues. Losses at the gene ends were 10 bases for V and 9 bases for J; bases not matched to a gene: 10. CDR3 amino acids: CATGLSGSLEQFF. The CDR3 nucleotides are TGTGCCACCGGACTTAGCGGGAGCCTTGAGCAGTTCTTC.

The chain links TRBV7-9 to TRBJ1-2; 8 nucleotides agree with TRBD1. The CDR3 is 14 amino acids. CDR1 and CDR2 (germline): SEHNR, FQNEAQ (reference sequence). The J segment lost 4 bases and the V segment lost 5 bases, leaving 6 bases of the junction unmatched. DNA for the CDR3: TGTGCCAGCAGCCCAACAGGGGGAGGCTATGGCTACACCTTC. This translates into CASSPTGGGYGYTF.

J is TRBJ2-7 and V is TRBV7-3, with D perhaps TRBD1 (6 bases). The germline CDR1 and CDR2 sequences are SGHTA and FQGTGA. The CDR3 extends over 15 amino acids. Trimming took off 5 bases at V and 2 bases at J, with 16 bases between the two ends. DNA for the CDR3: TGTGCCAGCAGCCAACAGGCAGGGGCAACCTACGAGCAGTACTTC. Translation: CASSQQAGATYEQYF.

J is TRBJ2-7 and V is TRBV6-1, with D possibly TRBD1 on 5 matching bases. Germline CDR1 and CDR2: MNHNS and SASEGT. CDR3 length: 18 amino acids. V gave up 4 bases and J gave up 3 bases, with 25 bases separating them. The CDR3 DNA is TGTGCCAGCAGTGGTTTCGGCAGTCCATCCAGAAGGGGCTACGAGCAGTACTTC. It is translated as CASSGFGSPSRRGYEQYF.

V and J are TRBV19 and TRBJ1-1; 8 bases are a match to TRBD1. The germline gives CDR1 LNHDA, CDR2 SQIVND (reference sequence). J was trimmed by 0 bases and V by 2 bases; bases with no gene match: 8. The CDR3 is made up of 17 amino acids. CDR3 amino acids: CASSILRTGRMNTEAFF. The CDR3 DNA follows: TGTGCCAGTAGTATACTCCGGACAGGGAGGATGAACACTGAAGCTTTCTTT.

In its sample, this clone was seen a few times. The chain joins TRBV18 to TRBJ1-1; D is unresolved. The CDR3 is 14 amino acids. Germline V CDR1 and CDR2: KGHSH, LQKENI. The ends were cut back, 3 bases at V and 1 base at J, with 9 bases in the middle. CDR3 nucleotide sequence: TGTGCCAGCTCACCGCTAGGCAGGAACACTGAAGCTTTCTTT. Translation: CASSPLGRNTEAFF.

DNA of the CDR3: TGCAGCGTTTATGGGGCTCAATCCCTCACAGATACGCAGTATTTT. This codes for CSVYGAQSLTDTQYF. The rearrangement links TRBV29-1 to TRBJ2-3, with D tentatively TRBD1 (5 bases). This CDR3 has 15 residues. The germline V and J ends were trimmed by 5 bases and 2 bases, with 17 bases remaining between them. The V gene's germline CDR1 is SQVTM and CDR2 ANQGSEA.

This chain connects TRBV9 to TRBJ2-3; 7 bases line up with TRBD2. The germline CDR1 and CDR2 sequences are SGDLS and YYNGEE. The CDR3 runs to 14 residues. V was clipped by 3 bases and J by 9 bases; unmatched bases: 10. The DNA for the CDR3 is TGTGCCAGCAGCGCTACTAGCGCCCCGGGCACGCAGTATTTT. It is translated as CASSATSAPGTQYF.

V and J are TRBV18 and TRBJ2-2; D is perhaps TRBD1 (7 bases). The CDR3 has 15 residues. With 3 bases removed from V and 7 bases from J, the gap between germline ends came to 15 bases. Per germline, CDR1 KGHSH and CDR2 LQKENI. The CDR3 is CASSPPGGGGGELFF. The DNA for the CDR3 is TGTGCCAGCTCACCCCCCGGAGGGGGCGGCGGGGAGCTGTTTTTT. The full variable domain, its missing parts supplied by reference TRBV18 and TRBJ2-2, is NAGVMQNPRHLVRRRGQEARLRCSPMKGHSHVYWYRQLPEEGLKFMVYLQKENIIDESGMPKERFSAEFPKEGPSILRIQQVVRGDSAAYFCASSPPGGGGGELFFGEGSRLTVL.

CDR3 sequence reads: CASSVWGQGGTGELFF. The CDR3, as DNA: TGCGCCAGCAGCGTCTGGGGACAGGGTGGTACCGGGGAGCTGTTTTTT. The gene calls are TRBV5-1 and TRBJ2-2, with 9 nucleotides matching TRBD1. Germline V gives CDR1 SGHRS, CDR2 YFSETQ. The trim removed 4 bases at V and 5 bases at J, leaving 9 bases unmatched. The CDR3 is 16 residues long. The full variable domain, rest sourced from reference TRBV5-1 and TRBJ2-2, is KAGVTQTPRYLIKTRGQQVTLSCSPISGHRSVSWYQQTPGQGLQFLFEYFSETQRNKGNFPGRFSGRQFSNSRSEMNVSTLELGDSALYLCASSVWGQGGTGELFFGEGSRLTVL.

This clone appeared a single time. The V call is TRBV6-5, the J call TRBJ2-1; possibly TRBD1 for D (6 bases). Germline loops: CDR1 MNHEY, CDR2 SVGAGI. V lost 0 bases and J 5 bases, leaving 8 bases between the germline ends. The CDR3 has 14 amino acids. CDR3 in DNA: TGTGCCAGCAGTTACTCGACAGGCCACAATGAGCAGTTCTTC. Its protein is CASSYSTGHNEQFF.

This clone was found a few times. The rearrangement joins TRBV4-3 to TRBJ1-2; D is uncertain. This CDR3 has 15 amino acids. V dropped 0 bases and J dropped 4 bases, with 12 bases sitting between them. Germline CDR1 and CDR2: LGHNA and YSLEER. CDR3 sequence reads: CASSQDWRKAYGYTF. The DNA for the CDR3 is TGCGCCAGCAGCCAAGATTGGCGGAAGGCCTATGGCTACACCTTC.

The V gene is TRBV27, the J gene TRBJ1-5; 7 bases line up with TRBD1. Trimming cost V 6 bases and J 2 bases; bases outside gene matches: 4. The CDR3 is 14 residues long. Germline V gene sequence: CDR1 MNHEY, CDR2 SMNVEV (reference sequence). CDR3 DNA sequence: TGTGCCAGCAGAGGGACAGTACGCAATCAGCCCCAGCATTTT. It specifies CASRGTVRNQPQHF.